This is a list of T cell receptor beta chains from one sample in a study of cytomegalovirus exposure and HLA in healthy donors. The protocol was immunoSEQ multiplex PCR, while the TCRdb copy is restricted to in-frame clones and leaves out a portion. The sample shows about 96,000 clones, around 74% of them seen only once. The sample consisted of PBMCs. The receptors here all came from a female donor in good health and CMV-seropositive. CDR3s include the opening cysteine and the closing phenylalanine or tryptophan. The D gene is left open where the match is weak. Clone size is shown for a subset of rows, as once, few, many or a class of expanded clone.

size	D	V	J	CDR3	DNA
-	-	TRBV28	TRBJ1-1	CATLGTEAFF	TGTGCCACCCTCGGGACTGAAGCTTTCTTT
-	TRBD2	TRBV7-6	TRBJ2-3	CASSLVTSGVGTDTQYF	TGTGCCAGCAGCTTAGTGACTAGCGGGGTTGGCACAGATACGCAGTATTTT
-	-	TRBV5-1	TRBJ2-7	CASATGYEQYF	TGCGCCAGCGCTACGGGCTACGAGCAGTACTTC
-	-	TRBV5-1	TRBJ2-2	CASSLAGGQLAGELFF	TGCGCCAGCAGCTTGGCCGGGGGACAGCTAGCCGGGGAGCTGTTTTTT
-	TRBD2	TRBV11-1	TRBJ2-3	CASHKRGSTDTQYF	TGTGCCAGCCATAAGCGGGGGAGCACAGATACGCAGTATTTT
few	-	TRBV6-6	TRBJ2-6	CASSYDRTGANVLTF	TGTGCCAGCAGTTACGACAGGACTGGGGCCAACGTCCTGACTTTC
-	-	TRBV7-3	TRBJ2-7	CASSLLGQPTYEQYF	TGTGCCAGCAGCTTATTGGGGCAGCCTACCTACGAGCAGTACTTC
-	-	TRBV5-4	TRBJ1-2	CASSPEAGNYGYTF	TGTGCCAGCAGCCCGGAAGCAGGAAACTATGGCTACACCTTC
-	TRBD1	TRBV5-1	TRBJ1-5	CASSPGQGGQPQHF	TGCGCCAGCAGCCCAGGACAGGGAGGACAGCCCCAGCATTTT
-	TRBD1	TRBV19	TRBJ1-5	CASSIPPGQGNQPQHF	TGTGCCAGTAGTATCCCCCCCGGACAGGGGAATCAGCCCCAGCATTTT
medium-sized	-	TRBV4-3	TRBJ1-2	CASSSAGGGYTF	TGCGCCAGCAGCTCGGCGGGGGGTGGCTACACCTTC
few	TRBD2	TRBV15	TRBJ2-5	CATSGGGSHEKTQYF	TGTGCCACCTCCGGCGGGGGGTCCCATGAGAAGACCCAGTACTTC
once	TRBD1	TRBV7-8	TRBJ2-2	CASSQGTGAFGGELFF	TGTGCCAGCAGCCAAGGGACAGGGGCATTCGGCGGGGAGCTGTTTTTT
once	-	TRBV30	TRBJ1-6	CAWSMRRSSYNSPLHF	TGTGCCTGGAGTATGAGGAGGAGCTCCTATAATTCACCCCTCCACTTT
-	TRBD1	TRBV30	TRBJ1-2	CAWSAGTGNGYTF	TGTGCCTGGAGTGCCGGGACAGGGAATGGCTACACCTTC
-	TRBD1	TRBV30	TRBJ2-2	CAWSPRQGAVGELFF	TGTGCCTGGAGTCCGAGACAGGGGGCGGTCGGGGAGCTGTTTTTT
-	TRBD1	TRBV9	TRBJ2-7	CASSVGGQGSYEQYF	TGTGCCAGCAGCGTAGGTGGACAGGGGAGCTACGAGCAGTACTTC
medium-sized	TRBD2	TRBV30	TRBJ2-2	CAWTDSGRHTGELFF	TGTGCCTGGACGGATAGCGGGAGACACACCGGGGAGCTGTTTTTT
-	-	TRBV2	TRBJ2-7	CASRGGYTSYEQYF	TGTGCCAGCAGAGGGGGATACACTTCCTACGAGCAGTACTTC
-	TRBD1	TRBV18	TRBJ2-1	CASSADRAMDNEQFF	TGTGCCAGCTCCGCGGACAGGGCGATGGACAATGAGCAGTTCTTC
-	-	TRBV19	TRBJ1-1	CASSLTGNTEAFF	TGTGCCAGTAGTCTCACAGGGAACACTGAAGCTTTCTTT
-	TRBD1	TRBV29-1	TRBJ2-1	CSVMLVDRGPYNEQFF	TGCAGCGTCATGTTGGTGGACAGGGGCCCTTACAATGAGCAGTTCTTC
-	TRBD1	TRBV28	TRBJ1-2	CASSGNRGGNYGYTF	TGTGCCAGCAGCGGAAACAGGGGAGGAAACTATGGCTACACCTTC
-	-	TRBV28	TRBJ2-3	CASGAADLSTDTQYF	TGTGCCAGCGGGGCCGCGGACCTTAGCACAGATACGCAGTATTTT
-	TRBD1	TRBV7-9	TRBJ2-1	CASSLWTGDHNEQFF	TGTGCCAGCAGCTTGTGGACAGGGGACCACAATGAGCAGTTCTTC
-	-	TRBV7-2	TRBJ2-7	CASSSVRYEQYF	TGTGCCAGCAGCTCCGTTCGTTACGAGCAGTACTTC
-	-	TRBV7-6	TRBJ1-4	CASSSNAEWNEKLFF	TGTGCCAGCAGCTCCAACGCGGAGTGGAATGAAAAACTGTTTTTT
-	-	TRBV29-1	TRBJ1-2	CSVEDGMNYGYTF	TGCAGCGTTGAAGACGGGATGAACTATGGCTACACCTTC
-	TRBD1	TRBV29-1	TRBJ2-4	CSVGLTRTGDIQYF	TGCAGCGTTGGTCTCACTCGGACAGGGGACATTCAGTACTTC
-	TRBD1	TRBV7-3	TRBJ2-1	CASSFRDRSHNEQFF	TGTGCCAGCAGCTTCAGGGACAGGTCCCACAATGAGCAGTTCTTC
-	-	TRBV9	TRBJ1-1	CASSVAGQNTEAFF	TGTGCCAGCAGCGTAGCCGGACAGAACACTGAAGCTTTCTTT
-	TRBD2	TRBV6-4	TRBJ2-1	CASSDSKRGGPDEQFF	TGTGCCAGCAGTGACTCGAAGCGGGGGGGCCCCGATGAGCAGTTCTTC
-	TRBD1	TRBV16	TRBJ1-5	CASSDRGGNQPQHF	TGTGCCAGTTCGGACAGGGGCGGAAATCAGCCCCAGCATTTT
few	TRBD1	TRBV7-2	TRBJ2-7	CASSSRTGTYEQYF	TGTGCCAGCAGCTCAAGGACAGGAACCTACGAGCAGTACTTC
-	-	TRBV4-3	TRBJ2-1	CASSQVSGNNEQFF	TGCGCCAGCAGCCAAGTGTCAGGGAACAATGAGCAGTTCTTC
-	TRBD2	TRBV4-2	TRBJ2-3	CASSRAQGLAGVHTDTQYF	TGTGCCAGCAGCCGGGCCCAGGGACTAGCGGGGGTCCACACAGATACGCAGTATTTT
-	TRBD2	TRBV15	TRBJ2-1	CATSRLAGGDNEQFF	TGTGCCACCAGCAGACTAGCGGGAGGGGACAATGAGCAGTTCTTC
few	TRBD1	TRBV6-5	TRBJ1-1	CASSSRTGRGFEAFF	TGTGCCAGCAGTTCCCGGACAGGGAGGGGTTTTGAAGCTTTCTTT
-	-	TRBV6-5	TRBJ2-7	CASSSGTYEQYF	TGTGCCAGCAGCTCCGGGACCTACGAGCAGTACTTC
-	-	TRBV7-2	TRBJ2-2	CASSLEGRGTGELFF	TGTGCCAGCAGCTTAGAAGGACGGGGGACCGGGGAGCTGTTTTTT
-	-	TRBV28	TRBJ1-1	CASSSLAVKAFF	TGTGCCAGCAGTTCCCTAGCAGTTAAAGCTTTCTTT
-	-	TRBV15	TRBJ2-4	CATSLARGAKNIQYF	TGTGCCACCAGCCTAGCGAGGGGCGCCAAAAACATTCAGTACTTC
-	-	TRBV4-2	TRBJ2-7	CASSQAKGTTTYEQYF	TGTGCCAGCAGCCAAGCTAAGGGGACAACTACTTACGAGCAGTACTTC
-	-	TRBV29-1	TRBJ2-2	CSVEVQGNTGELFF	TGCAGCGTTGAAGTACAGGGTAACACCGGGGAGCTGTTTTTT